A single TCR beta chain is shown here with its context. This specimen comes from a study of blood T cell repertoires in COVID-19. Unmatched junction bases numbered 6, after V lost 1 base and J lost 7 bases. The CDR3 has 15 amino acids. CDR1 and CDR2 from the germline V gene are LGHNA and YNFKEQ. Profiled with immunoSEQ multiplex PCR; TCRdb holds only in-frame clones, not every one. The sample has tens of thousands of clones; about 83% are singletons. The sample was peripheral blood. The clonotype was recovered from a woman aged 60-70 years with COVID-19, enrolled during active disease. The chain is built from TRBV4-2 and TRBJ2-1; 8 bases are shared with TRBD2. The DNA of the CDR3 is TGTGCCAGCAGCCAAGCAGCGGGAGTAAATAATGAGCAGTTCTTC. It specifies CASSQAAGVNNEQFF.